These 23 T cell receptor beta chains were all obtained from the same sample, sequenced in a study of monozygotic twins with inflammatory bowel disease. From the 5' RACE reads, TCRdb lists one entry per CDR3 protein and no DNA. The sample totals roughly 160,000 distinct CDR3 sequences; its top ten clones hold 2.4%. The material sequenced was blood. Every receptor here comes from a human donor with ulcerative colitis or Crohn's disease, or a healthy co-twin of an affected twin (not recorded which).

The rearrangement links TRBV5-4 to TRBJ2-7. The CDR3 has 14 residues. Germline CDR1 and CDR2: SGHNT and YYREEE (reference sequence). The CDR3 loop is CASSLKVPSSEQYF.

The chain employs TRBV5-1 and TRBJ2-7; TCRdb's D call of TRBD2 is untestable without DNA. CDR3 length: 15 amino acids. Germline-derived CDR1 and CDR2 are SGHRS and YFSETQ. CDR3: CASSFGSGNTYEQYF.

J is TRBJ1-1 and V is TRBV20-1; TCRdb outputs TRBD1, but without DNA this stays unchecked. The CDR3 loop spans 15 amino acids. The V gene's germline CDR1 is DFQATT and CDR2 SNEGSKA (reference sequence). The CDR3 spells CSARGRGTPNTEAFF.

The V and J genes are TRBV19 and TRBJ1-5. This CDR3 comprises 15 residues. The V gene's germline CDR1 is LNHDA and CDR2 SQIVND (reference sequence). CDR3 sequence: CASSPDLTLGQPQHF.

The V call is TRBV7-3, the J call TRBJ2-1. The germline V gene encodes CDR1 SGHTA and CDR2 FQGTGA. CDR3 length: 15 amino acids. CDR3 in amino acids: CASSPFERSFNEQFF.

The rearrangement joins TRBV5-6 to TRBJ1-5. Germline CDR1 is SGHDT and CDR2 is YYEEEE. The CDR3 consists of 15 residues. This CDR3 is CASSARDSPFKPQHF. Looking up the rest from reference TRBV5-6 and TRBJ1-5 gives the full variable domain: DAGVTQSPTHLIKTRGQQVTLRCSPKSGHDTVSWYQQALGQGPQFIFQYYEEEERQRGNFPDRFSGHQFPNYSSELNVNALLLGDSALYLCASSARDSPFKPQHFGDGTRLSIL.

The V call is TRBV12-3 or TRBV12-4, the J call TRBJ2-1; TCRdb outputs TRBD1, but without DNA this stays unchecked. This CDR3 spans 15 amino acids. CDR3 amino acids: CASSLMAGVDNEQFF.

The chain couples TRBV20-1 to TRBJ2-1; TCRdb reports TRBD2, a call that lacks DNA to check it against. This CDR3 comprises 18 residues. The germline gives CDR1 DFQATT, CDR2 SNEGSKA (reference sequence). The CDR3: CSARDFRKAGVSHNEQFF.

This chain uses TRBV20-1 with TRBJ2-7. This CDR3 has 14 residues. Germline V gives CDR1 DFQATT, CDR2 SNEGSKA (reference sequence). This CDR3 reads CSARDQAGAYEQYF.

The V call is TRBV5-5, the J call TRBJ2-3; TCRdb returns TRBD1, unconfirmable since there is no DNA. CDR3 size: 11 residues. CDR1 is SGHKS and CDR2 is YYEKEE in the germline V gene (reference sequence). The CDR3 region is CARPQTDTQYF.

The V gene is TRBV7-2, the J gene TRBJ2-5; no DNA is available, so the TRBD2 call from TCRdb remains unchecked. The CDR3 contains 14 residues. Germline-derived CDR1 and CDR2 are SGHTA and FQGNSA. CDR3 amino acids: CASSLGEGEETQYF.

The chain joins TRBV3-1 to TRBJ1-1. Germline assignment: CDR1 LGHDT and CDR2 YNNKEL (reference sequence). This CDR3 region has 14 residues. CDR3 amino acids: CASSPLWQISEAFF.

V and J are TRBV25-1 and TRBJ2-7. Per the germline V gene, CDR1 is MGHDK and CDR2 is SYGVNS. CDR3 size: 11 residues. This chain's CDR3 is CASSEWGFQYF.

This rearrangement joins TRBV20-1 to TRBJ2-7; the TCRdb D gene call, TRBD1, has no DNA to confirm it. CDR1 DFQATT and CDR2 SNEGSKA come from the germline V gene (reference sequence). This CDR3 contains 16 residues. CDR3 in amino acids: CSAQTLGTGISYEQYF.

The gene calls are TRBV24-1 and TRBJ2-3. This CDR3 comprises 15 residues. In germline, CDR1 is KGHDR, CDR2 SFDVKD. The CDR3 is CATSEELASTDTQYF.

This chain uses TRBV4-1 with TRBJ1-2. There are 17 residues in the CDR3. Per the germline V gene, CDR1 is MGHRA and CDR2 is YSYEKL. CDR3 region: CASSQVGGFNGPMGYTF.

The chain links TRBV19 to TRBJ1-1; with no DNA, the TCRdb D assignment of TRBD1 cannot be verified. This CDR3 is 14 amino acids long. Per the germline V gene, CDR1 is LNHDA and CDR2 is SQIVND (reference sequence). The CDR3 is CASSILSGNTEAFF.

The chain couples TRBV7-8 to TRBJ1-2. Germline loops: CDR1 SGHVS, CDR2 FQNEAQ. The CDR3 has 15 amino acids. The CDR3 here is CASSLAQGAGYGYTF.

The CDR3 is CSARPGWTEAFF. The J gene is TRBJ1-1, the V gene TRBV20-1; TCRdb names TRBD1, which stays unverified in the absence of DNA. Germline CDR1 reads DFQATT; CDR2 reads SNEGSKA (reference sequence). This CDR3 region has 12 residues.

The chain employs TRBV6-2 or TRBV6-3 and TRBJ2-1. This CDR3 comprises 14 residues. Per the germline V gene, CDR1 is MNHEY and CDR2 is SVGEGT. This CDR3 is CASSLAVTYNEQFF.

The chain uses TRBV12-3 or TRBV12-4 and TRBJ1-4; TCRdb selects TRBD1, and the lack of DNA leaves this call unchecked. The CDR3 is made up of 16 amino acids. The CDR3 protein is CASSLAGAGTNEKLFF.

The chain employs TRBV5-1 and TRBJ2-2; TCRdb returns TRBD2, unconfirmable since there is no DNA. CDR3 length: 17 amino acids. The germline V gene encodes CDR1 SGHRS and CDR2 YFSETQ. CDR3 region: CASSLASGLHGAGELFF. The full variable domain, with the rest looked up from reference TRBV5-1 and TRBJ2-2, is KAGVTQTPRYLIKTRGQQVTLSCSPISGHRSVSWYQQTPGQGLQFLFEYFSETQRNKGNFPGRFSGRQFSNSRSEMNVSTLELGDSALYLCASSLASGLHGAGELFFGEGSRLTVL.

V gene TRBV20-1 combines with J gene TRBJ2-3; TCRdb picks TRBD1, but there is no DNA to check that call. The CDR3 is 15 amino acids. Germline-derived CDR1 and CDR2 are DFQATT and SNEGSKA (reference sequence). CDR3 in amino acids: CSALDRGRGRDTQYF.